Below are 24 T cell receptor beta chains sequenced from a single sample in a study of T-cell reconstitution after alpha-beta-depleted transplantation in children. Unique molecular identifiers were incorporated when the TCRbeta library was constructed. MiXCR, run by TCRdb on the PCR reads, gives a single entry per CDR3 protein. The sample lists about 980,000 distinct CDR3 sequences; around 30% were seen once. The sample in question was PBMCs, mostly from graft donor cells, obtained 360 days after TCRalphabeta/CD19-depleted stem cell transplant. These receptors were taken from a boy younger than two who had a stem cell transplant for SCID, so the T cells may come from the graft donor.

The rearrangement links TRBV7-7 to TRBJ2-2; D unresolved. Germline V CDR1 and CDR2: SSHAT, FNYEAQ (reference sequence). The CDR3 extends over 11 amino acids. V was cut by 5 bases and J by 7 bases, with 5 bases left in between. In DNA form, the CDR3 reads TGTGCCAGCAGCGGAGACGGGGAGCTGTTTTTT. Translating gives CASSGDGELFF.

The chain uses TRBV5-6 and TRBJ2-7; D perhaps matches TRBD2 (6 bases). There are 16 residues in the CDR3. V gave up 2 bases and J gave up 0 bases, with 15 bases separating them. Germline values: CDR1 SGHDT, CDR2 YYEEEE. In DNA form, the CDR3 reads TGTGCCAGCAGCTTTGGAGGGGTTCTCGGCTCCTACGAGCAGTACTTC. It is translated as CASSFGGVLGSYEQYF.

The chain joins TRBV24-1 to TRBJ2-5; 9 bases line up with TRBD1. V was clipped by 4 bases and J by 5 bases; unmatched bases: 4. CDR1 is KGHDR, CDR2 SFDVKD, per germline. This CDR3 contains 14 residues. In nucleotides, the CDR3 is TGTGCCACCAGTGAGCCCGGACAGGGGGAGACCCAGTACTTC. Amino acids: CATSEPGQGETQYF.

The chain's CDR3 is CASSNRLGELFF. The CDR3 coding sequence is TGCGCCAGCAGTAATCGGCTCGGGGAGCTGTTTTTT. V gene TRBV10-1 combines with J gene TRBJ2-2; D remains ambiguous. Trimming shortened V by 5 bases and J by 7 bases, and 8 bases separated the two germline ends. Germline CDR1 WNHNN, CDR2 SYGVQD (reference sequence). CDR3 length: 12 amino acids.

The V gene is TRBV7-6, the J gene TRBJ1-6; no clear D gene. Germline V gives CDR1 SGHVS, CDR2 FNYEAQ. This CDR3 comprises 16 residues. V lost 6 bases and J lost 9, with 21 bases in between. The CDR3 coding sequence is TGTGCCAGCAGTGATATTTCTTCCCTTCGAGGTTCACCCCTCCACTTT. Translating it yields CASSDISSLRGSPLHF.

The chain links TRBV29-1 to TRBJ2-1, with 8 bases identical to TRBD1. Trimming at V came to 5 bases and at J to 5 bases, leaving 14 bases not matched to a gene. The CDR3 consists of 16 residues. Germline V gives CDR1 SQVTM, CDR2 ANQGSEA. The CDR3 DNA follows: TGCAGCGTTTCCCCAAGGGGTTCAGGGGGCAACAATGAGCAGTTCTTC. This codes for CSVSPRGSGGNNEQFF.

The rearrangement joins TRBV29-1 to TRBJ1-5, with 12 bases matching TRBD1. This CDR3 has 17 residues. Per germline, CDR1 SQVTM and CDR2 ANQGSEA. The trim removed 6 bases at V and 1 base at J, leaving 10 bases unmatched. CDR3 in DNA: TGCAGCGTATCCGGGACAGGGGGCTCGGAGAGCAATCAGCCCCAGCATTTT. This gives the protein CSVSGTGGSESNQPQHF.

This clonotype has only a few counts. This chain uses TRBV24-1 with TRBJ2-5, with D possibly being TRBD1 or TRBD2 (6 bases each). CDR1 is KGHDR and CDR2 is SFDVKD in the germline V gene. V lost 4 bases and J 2 bases, leaving 13 bases between the germline ends. This CDR3 region has 15 residues. The CDR3 reads CATSERGGSQETQYF. CDR3 nucleotide sequence: TGTGCCACCAGTGAGCGAGGGGGGTCTCAAGAGACCCAGTACTTC.

There are many counts of this clonotype. V usage is TRBV7-9 and J usage is TRBJ2-1, with D tentatively TRBD1 (5 bases). The CDR3 runs to 14 residues. Germline-derived CDR1 and CDR2 are SEHNR and FQNEAQ (reference sequence). V lost 11 bases to trimming and J lost 1 base, with 15 bases between them. CDR3 sequence: CAGQGRASYNEQFF. In DNA, the CDR3 is TGTGCCGGTCAGGGCAGGGCTTCCTACAATGAGCAGTTCTTC.

This clonotype was detected many times. The chain links TRBV29-1 to TRBJ1-5, with 8 bases identical to TRBD1. V trimming: 6 bases; J trimming: 2 bases; junction bases outside the gene matches: 3. CDR1 is SQVTM and CDR2 is ANQGSEA in the germline V gene. This CDR3 is 13 amino acids long. The CDR3 nucleotides read TGCAGCGTAGGACAGGGAGGCAATCAGCCCCAGCATTTT. Residues: CSVGQGGNQPQHF. The variable domain in full, completed from reference TRBV29-1 and TRBJ1-5, reads SAVISQKPSRDICQRGTSLTIQCQVDSQVTMMFWYRQQPGQSLTLIATANQGSEATYESGFVIDKFPISRPNLTFSTLTVSNMSPEDSSIYLCSVGQGGNQPQHFGDGTRLSIL.

This clonotype was counted only a few times. The chain joins TRBV4-1 to TRBJ1-5, with a weak D call TRBD1 (6 bases). The CDR3 is made up of 15 amino acids. The germline CDR1 and CDR2 sequences are MGHRA and YSYEKL. The V and J ends lost 0 bases and 5 bases respectively, with 11 bases between them. The CDR3 here is CASSQEGAGDQPQHF. Written as DNA, the CDR3 is TGCGCCAGCAGCCAAGAGGGGGCAGGGGATCAGCCCCAGCATTTT.

The rearrangement uses TRBV5-1 and TRBJ1-4; D is possibly TRBD1 (6 bases). This CDR3 is 16 amino acids long. CDR1 is SGHRS, CDR2 YFSETQ, per germline. The germline V and J ends were trimmed by 5 bases and 8 bases, with 22 bases remaining between them. CDR3 sequence (DNA): TGCGCCAGCAGGCTTGGGGGCGGCGGACCCTACGAAAAACTGTTTTTT. This codes for CASRLGGGGPYEKLFF.

The genes are TRBV7-2 and TRBJ2-3; the D gene is possibly TRBD2 (6 bases). Germline V gene lookup returns CDR1 SGHTA and CDR2 FQGNSA. The CDR3 is 17 residues long. V lost 5 bases to trimming and J lost 2 bases, with 20 bases between them. The CDR3 loop reads CASSPDRVGGLTDTQYF. The CDR3 DNA sequence: TGTGCCAGCAGCCCAGATAGGGTCGGGGGACTCACAGATACGCAGTATTTT.

The rearrangement joins TRBV3-1 to TRBJ1-1; 7 bases are a match to TRBD1. Germline loops: CDR1 LGHDT, CDR2 YNNKEL (reference sequence). V gave up 6 bases and J gave up 0 bases; unmatched junction bases: 7. This CDR3 has 15 amino acids. The CDR3 region is CASRPRQGVNTEAFF. DNA of the CDR3: TGTGCCAGCAGACCTAGACAGGGCGTGAACACTGAAGCTTTCTTT.

This clonotype was detected a few times. This rearrangement joins TRBV5-1 to TRBJ2-3; maybe TRBD2 (6 bases). This CDR3 region has 15 residues. Germline lookup yields CDR1 SGHRS and CDR2 YFSETQ. V lost 5 bases and J 0 bases, leaving 13 bases between the germline ends. The CDR3 bases are TGCGCCAGCAGAGGGACTCTCACTAGCACAGATACGCAGTATTTT. Its protein is CASRGTLTSTDTQYF.

The rearrangement uses TRBV29-1 and TRBJ2-7; a weak D match, TRBD2 (5 bases). The germline V and J ends were trimmed by 4 bases and 5 bases, with 21 bases remaining between them. CDR3 length: 15 amino acids. The germline gives CDR1 SQVTM, CDR2 ANQGSEA. CDR3 coding DNA: TGCAGCGTTGCCGCAACCCCGGGATGGGTCAACGAGCAGTACTTC. As protein: CSVAATPGWVNEQYF.

This sequence joins TRBV18 and TRBJ2-1; TRBD1 or TRBD2 may be the D gene (6 bases each). The germline CDR1 and CDR2 sequences are KGHSH and LQKENI. The CDR3 runs 15 residues. V was pared by 3 bases and J by 8 bases, with 17 bases between. CDR3 coding DNA: TGTGCCAGCTCACCGAGGAGGGGGAAAGGAGATGAGCAGTTCTTC. It yields the protein CASSPRRGKGDEQFF.

A single count supports this clonotype. As DNA, the CDR3 is TGTGCCAGCAGCCCCCAGCGGTCAGACACTGAAGCTTTCTTT. Its translation is CASSPQRSDTEAFF. The rearrangement uses TRBV27 and TRBJ1-1; D unclear. The ends were cut back, 6 bases at V and 3 bases at J, with 14 bases in the middle. This CDR3 is built from 14 residues. CDR1 MNHEY and CDR2 SMNVEV come from the germline V gene (reference sequence).

This chain links TRBV4-1 with TRBJ2-5; possible D gene TRBD1, 6 bases. The CDR3 sequence is 15 residues long. Germline CDR1 and CDR2: MGHRA and YSYEKL. Trimming shortened V by 4 bases and J by 3 bases, and 15 bases separated the two germline ends. The CDR3 sequence: CASSPRGPIEETQYF. Written as DNA, the CDR3 is TGCGCCAGCAGCCCCAGGGGACCCATTGAAGAGACCCAGTACTTC.

In this sample, this clonotype turned up once. The chain combines TRBV5-1 with TRBJ2-1; the match to TRBD2 covers 10 bases. CDR1 is SGHRS and CDR2 is YFSETQ in the germline V gene. V lost 4 bases to trimming and J lost 7 bases; unmatched junction nucleotides: 8. The CDR3 has 15 residues. DNA for the CDR3: TGCGCCAGCAGCCCAGCGGGGGGGCTGGTAAATGAGCAGTTCTTC. It codes for CASSPAGGLVNEQFF.

The chain is built from TRBV6-5 and TRBJ1-2; no clear D. V was clipped by 6 bases and J by 2 bases, with 4 bases between them. Germline CDR1 and CDR2: MNHEY and SVGAGI. The CDR3 covers 11 residues. The DNA of the CDR3 is TGTGCCAGCAGGTCGAACTATGGCTACACCTTC. This encodes CASRSNYGYTF.

The rearrangement joins TRBV5-1 to TRBJ2-7, with TRBD1 matching 12 bases. Germline values: CDR1 SGHRS, CDR2 YFSETQ. This CDR3 comprises 15 residues. V dropped 4 bases and J dropped 5; count of bases not matched to a gene: 7. CDR3 region: CASSPRDRGPHEQYF. In DNA, the CDR3 is TGCGCCAGCAGCCCTCGGGACAGGGGGCCCCACGAGCAGTACTTC.

V and J are TRBV3-1 and TRBJ2-1; D is possibly TRBD2 (7 bases). V was cut by 1 base and J by 4 bases, with 20 bases left in between. CDR3 size: 18 residues. Germline values: CDR1 LGHDT, CDR2 YNNKEL (reference sequence). As DNA, the CDR3 is TGTGCCAGCAGCCAAGTCGTCTGGTTAGGGGGGGCGTACAATGAGCAGTTCTTC. This translates into CASSQVVWLGGAYNEQFF.

The V call is TRBV7-2, the J call TRBJ2-1; D gene ambiguous. The CDR3 totals 13 residues. V was pared by 5 bases and J by 5 bases, with 10 bases between. Looked up from germline, CDR1 is SGHTA and CDR2 is FQGNSA. This chain's CDR3 is CASSRSRNNEQFF. The DNA of the CDR3 is TGTGCCAGCAGCCGGTCCCGCAACAATGAGCAGTTCTTC.